This T cell receptor beta chain was obtained from a study of graft-versus-host responses after intestinal transplantation. CDR3 size: 15 residues. Germline V CDR1 and CDR2: SNHLY, FYNNEI. Losses at the gene ends were 6 bases for V and 2 bases for J; bases not matched to a gene: 8. This clone has only one observation. Its target is not known. Here immunoSEQ multiplex PCR was the method, and the copy in TCRdb shows in-frame clones only, minus some. In the table there are roughly 36,000 clones, more than 90% of which are singletons. This sequence joins TRBV2 and TRBJ2-7, with 9 positions matching TRBD2. Source: unstimulated CD8+ T cells sorted from spleen or lymph node cells, taken before transplant. This receptor was identified in a human donor who was the organ donor for an intestinal transplant. Here the CDR3 reads CASSRPGLAPYEQYF. For the CDR3, the DNA is TGTGCCAGCAGCCGCCCGGGACTAGCTCCCTACGAGCAGTACTTC. Using reference TRBV2 and TRBJ2-7 for the parts outside the CDR3, the full variable domain is EPEVTQTPSHQVTQMGQEVILRCVPISNHLYFYWYRQILGQKVEFLVSFYNNEISEKSEIFDDQFSVERPDGSNFTLKIRSTKLEDSAMYFCASSRPGLAPYEQYFGPGTRLTVT.